This T cell receptor (beta chain) originates from a study of blood T cell repertoires in COVID-19. For the study at large: Material from acute and convalescent COVID-19 was sourced from the United States, Italy and Spain.

Participant-given clinical history determined each cohort assignment. It was within 2 weeks before study entry that exposed participants met a COVID-19 case. CDR3 length equals 13 residues. Germline-derived CDR1 and CDR2 are MNHNY and SVGAGI (reference sequence). With 5 bases clipped from V and 8 bases from J, the junction kept 5 bases outside the gene matches. The data were produced by immunoSEQ multiplex PCR, yet TCRdb's version contains in-frame clones alone and is incomplete. Here the sample spans some 320,000 clones, 85% being singletons. V is TRBV6-6 and J is TRBJ1-4; TRBD1 aligns across 7 bases. This clonotype was sampled from a woman aged 30 to 39 who had been exposed to COVID-19. Sequencing was done on a sample of PBMCs or T cells enriched from blood (not recorded which). In DNA form, the CDR3 reads TGTGCCAGCAGTATGACAGGGCTCGAAAAACTGTTTTTT. It translates to CASSMTGLEKLFF.